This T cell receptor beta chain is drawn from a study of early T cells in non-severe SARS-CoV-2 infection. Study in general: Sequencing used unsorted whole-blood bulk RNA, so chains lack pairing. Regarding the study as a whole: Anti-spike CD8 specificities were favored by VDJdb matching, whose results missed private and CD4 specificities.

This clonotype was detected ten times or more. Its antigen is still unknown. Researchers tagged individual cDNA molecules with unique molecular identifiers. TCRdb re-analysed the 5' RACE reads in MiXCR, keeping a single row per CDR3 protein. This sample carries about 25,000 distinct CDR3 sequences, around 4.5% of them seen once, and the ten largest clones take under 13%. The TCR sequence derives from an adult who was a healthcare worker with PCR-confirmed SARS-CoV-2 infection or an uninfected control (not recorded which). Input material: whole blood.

This CDR3 reads CASSSGGRAYEQYF. Written as DNA, the CDR3 is TGTGCCAGCAGCTCAGGGGGGAGGGCCTACGAGCAGTACTTC. The chain recombines TRBV7-8 with TRBJ2-7; possibly TRBD1 or TRBD2 for D (7 bases each). Germline CDR1 and CDR2: SGHVS and FQNEAQ. CDR3 size: 14 residues. Trimming removed 4 bases from V and 2 bases from J, with 12 bases in between.